A single sample is the source of the 10 T cell receptor delta chains below, sequenced in a study of γδ T cells in repeated Plasmodium falciparum infection. Bulk repertoires came from Vgamma9/Vdelta2+ or Vdelta2-negative gammadelta T cells flow-sorted from PBMC. TCRdb re-called the multiplex PCR reads with CATT. This table holds 45,000 to 60,000 delta-chain clones, approximately 2% found once. The sequenced sample was gamma-delta T cells from blood. The receptors come from a pool of human donors (malaria-infected and uninfected, not separated).

This clone was counted ten times or more. It is likely a read error: a sequence one base away is far more abundant. Other DNA variants within this sample encode the same CDR3. J is TRDJ1 and V is TRDV3; TRDD3 matches at 8 bases. The J gene comes from matching the DNA to germline here; TCRdb lacks it. Germline V gene sequence: CDR1 TVYSNPD, CDR2 GDNSRS (reference sequence). V lost 4 bases to trimming and J lost 0 bases; unmatched junction nucleotides: 22. The CDR3 loop spans 19 amino acids. The CDR3 here is CASLGLAWGTGTYTDKLIF. In nucleotides, the CDR3 is TGTGCCTCTCTGGGGTTAGCCTGGGGGACCGGAACGTACACCGATAAACTCATCTTT.

For this clone: TCRdb records a much larger clone's protein for this DNA, with a difference at residue 11 that likely arises from a read error; the protein given is the translation of the DNA. The genes are TRDV1 and TRDJ1, with TRDD3 matching over 11 bases. The J gene was not available in TCRdb and was assigned here by matching the DNA to germline segments. V trimming: 3 bases; J trimming: 0 bases; junction bases outside the gene matches: 33. CDR3 length: 26 residues. Germline V gene data show CDR1 as TSWWSYY and CDR2 as QGS. The CDR3 bases are TGTGCTCTTGGGGAGTCTTTTACCTTCCTACGAGCCCCATACTGGGGGATAGACCAGAACACCGATAAACTCATCTTT. Protein: CALGESFTFLRAPYWGIDQNTDKLIF.

The sample holds a few counts of this clone. This likely came from a read error, as a far larger clone is one base away. Within the sample, other DNA sequences also encode this same CDR3. The V call is TRDV3, the J call TRDJ1; TRDD3 matches at 7 bases. CDR1 is TVYSNPD, CDR2 GDNSRS, per germline (reference sequence). The CDR3 covers 17 residues. The CDR3 coding sequence is TGCGCCTCCGACCACCTCCTGGGGGTCCAGTACACCGATAAACTCATCTTT. Residues: CASDHLLGVQYTDKLIF.

With respect to this clone: The TCRdb protein comes from a much larger clone and disagrees with this DNA's translation at residue 9, likely due to a read error; the protein given here is derived from the DNA. The chain is built from TRDV1 and TRDJ1; maybe TRDD2 (6 bases). The J gene was missing in TCRdb and was found by matching the end of the DNA to germline. Germline loops: CDR1 TSWWSYY, CDR2 QGS. The CDR3 is made up of 21 amino acids. Trimming left V 1 base short and J 0 bases short, with 27 bases between. The CDR3 loop reads CALGEPFLCGLLHPYTDKLIF. The CDR3 region has the DNA TGTGCTCTTGGGGAACCTTTCCTATGTGGTTTGCTGCACCCTTACACCGATAAACTCATCTTT.

This clone came up many times. TCRdb shows a much larger clone's protein in place of this DNA's translation, and the two differ at residue 14, likely through a read error; the protein shown is translated from the DNA. The rearrangement uses TRDV2 and TRDJ1; TRDD3 might be the D (5 bases). TCRdb is silent on the J gene; assignment here came from matching the DNA to germline. The CDR3 is 18 residues long. Looked up from germline, CDR1 is GEAIGNYY and CDR2 is EKD. CDR3 DNA: TGTGCCTGTGACAGCCTCGGGGACGGACCTAAGTACACCAATAAACTCATCTTT. Translation gives CACDSLGDGPKYTNKLIF.

Regarding this clone: A far larger clone is off by one base, so a read error is likely. The same CDR3 arises from other DNA sequences in this sample as well. J is TRDJ1 and V is TRDV1, with 11 bases aligning to TRDD3. No J gene was available from TCRdb, and it was assigned here by a germline match of the DNA. CDR1 is TSWWSYY and CDR2 is QGS in the germline V gene. The CDR3 runs 25 residues. V shed 0 bases, J shed 2 bases, and the junction held 29 bases outside the gene matches. The CDR3 sequence: CALGELNPTFPRTFGWGIRTDKLIF. DNA for the CDR3: TGTGCTCTTGGGGAACTTAACCCCACATTCCCACGCACATTCGGGTGGGGGATACGAACCGATAAACTCATCTTT.

This clone ranks as medium-sized. The same CDR3 is also encoded by other DNA sequences in this sample. The rearrangement links TRDV2 to TRDJ1, with TRDD3 matching 8 bases. Trimming took 2 bases from V and 3 from J; bases not matched to a gene: 7. This CDR3 has 15 residues. The germline CDR1 and CDR2 sequences are GEAIGNYY and EKD. The CDR3, as DNA: TGTGCCTGTGACAGCCTGGGGGACCTCTCCGATAAACTCATCTTT. This translates into CACDSLGDLSDKLIF.

Remarks on this clone: TCRdb's entry gives the protein of a much larger clone, which mismatches this DNA's translation at residue 16, likely from a read error; the protein reported here is translated from the DNA. The rearrangement joins TRDV1 to TRDJ2, with 11 bases that match TRDD3. No J gene was available from TCRdb, and it was assigned here by a germline match of the DNA. The CDR3 totals 21 residues. The germline gives CDR1 TSWWSYY, CDR2 QGS. Written as DNA, the CDR3 is TGTGCTCTTGCCCTAGCTACCGAGGATTGGGGGATACGCGCTTTGATAGCACAACTCTTCTTT. Its translation is CALALATEDWGIRALIAQLFF.

This clone came up a few times. A far larger clone is a single base away, which makes a read error likely. Other DNA sequences in this specimen translate into the identical CDR3. J is TRDJ1 and V is TRDV1; 10 nucleotides align to TRDD3. TCRdb lists no J gene, so it was determined here by aligning the DNA to germline. CDR3 length equals 21 residues. Trimming took 3 bases from V and 0 from J; bases not matched to a gene: 19. Germline lookup yields CDR1 TSWWSYY and CDR2 QGS. CDR3 coding DNA: TGTGCTCTTGGGGAGGTATGCTCCTCCTTCCTGGGGGATAGCAACACCGATAAACTCATCTTT. Translation: CALGEVCSSFLGDSNTDKLIF.

This clone has a handful of counts. The TCRdb record carries a much larger clone's protein, which differs from this DNA's translation at residue 3; a read error is the likely cause, and the protein listed here is the DNA translation. This chain joins TRDV1 and TRDJ1, with D perhaps given as TRDD2 or TRDD3 (8 bases each). Here the J gene came from matching the DNA to germline, since TCRdb omits it. This CDR3 comprises 28 residues. Germline V gene lookup returns CDR1 TSWWSYY and CDR2 QGS. The CDR3 bases are TGTGCTCCTGGGGAACTGATCCTGCTTCCTACGATAAAAATACTGGGGGCCGATATCGGCCCGACGGGCGATAAACTCATCTTT. Translated, it gives CAPGELILLPTIKILGADIGPTGDKLIF.